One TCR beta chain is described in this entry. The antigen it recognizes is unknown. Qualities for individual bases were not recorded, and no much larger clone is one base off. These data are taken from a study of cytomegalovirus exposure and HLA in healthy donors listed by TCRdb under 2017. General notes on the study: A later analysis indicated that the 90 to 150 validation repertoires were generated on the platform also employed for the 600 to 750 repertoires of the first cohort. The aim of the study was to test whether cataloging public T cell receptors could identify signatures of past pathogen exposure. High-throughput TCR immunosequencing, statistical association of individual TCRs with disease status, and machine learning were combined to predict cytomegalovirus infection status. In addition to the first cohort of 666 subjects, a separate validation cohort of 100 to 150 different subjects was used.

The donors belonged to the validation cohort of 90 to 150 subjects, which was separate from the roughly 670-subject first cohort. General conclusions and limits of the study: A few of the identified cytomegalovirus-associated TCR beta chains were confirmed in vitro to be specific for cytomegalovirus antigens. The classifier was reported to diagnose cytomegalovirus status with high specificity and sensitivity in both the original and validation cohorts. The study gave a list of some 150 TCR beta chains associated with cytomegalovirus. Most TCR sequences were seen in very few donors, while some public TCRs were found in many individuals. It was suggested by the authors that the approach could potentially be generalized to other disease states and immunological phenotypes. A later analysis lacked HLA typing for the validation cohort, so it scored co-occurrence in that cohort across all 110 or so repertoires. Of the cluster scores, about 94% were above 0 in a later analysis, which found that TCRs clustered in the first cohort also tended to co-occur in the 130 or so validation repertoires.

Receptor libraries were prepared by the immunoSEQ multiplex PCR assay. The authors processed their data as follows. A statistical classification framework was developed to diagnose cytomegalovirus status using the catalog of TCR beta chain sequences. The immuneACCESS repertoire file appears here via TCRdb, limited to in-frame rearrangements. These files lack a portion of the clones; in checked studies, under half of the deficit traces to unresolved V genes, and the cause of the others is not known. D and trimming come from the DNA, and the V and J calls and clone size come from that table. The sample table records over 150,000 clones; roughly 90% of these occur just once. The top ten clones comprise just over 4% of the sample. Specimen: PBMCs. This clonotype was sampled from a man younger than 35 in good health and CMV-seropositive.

The CDR3 reads as follows: CASSFLAREQYF. The nucleotides read TGTGCCAGCAGCTTTCTAGCGAGAGAGCAGTACTTC. Recombination joined TRBV7-6 with TRBJ2-7; TRBD2 is possibly the D segment (6 matching bases). CDR1 is given as SGHVS and CDR2 as FNYEAQ, both from the germline V gene. Trimming removed 3 bases from V and 7 bases from J, leaving 10 bases between the germline ends. The CDR3 measures 12 amino acids from cysteine to phenylalanine. Just CDR3 DNA is preserved here, 36 bases in frame from base 1.